The 32 T cell receptor beta chains given below trace back to one sample, sequenced in a study of PD-1 blockade in classical Hodgkin lymphoma. All trial patients relapsed after autologous stem cell transplantation. Profiling relied on immunoSEQ multiplex PCR, and the TCRdb table lists in-frame clones only, not all of them. This sample has about 16,000 clones, with less than 70% found just once. The sample here was peripheral blood mononuclear cells (PBMCs), taken at baseline. These receptor sequences come from a human donor with classical Hodgkin lymphoma.

The rearrangement uses TRBV7-9 and TRBJ2-7; 7 bases map to TRBD2. Per germline, CDR1 SEHNR and CDR2 FQNEAQ (reference sequence). The junction had 3 bases not matched to a gene; V was cut back by 1 base and J by 0 bases. The CDR3 is 15 residues long. CDR3 protein: CASSLGEGPSYEQYF. CDR3 sequence (DNA): TGTGCCAGCAGCTTAGGGGAGGGGCCCTCCTACGAGCAGTACTTC. The variable domain in full, with the rest retrieved from reference TRBV7-9 and TRBJ2-7, is DTGVSQNPRHKITKRGQNVTFRCDPISEHNRLYWYRQTLGQGPEFLTYFQNEAQLEKSRLLSDRFSAERPKGSFSTLEIQRTEQGDSAMYLCASSLGEGPSYEQYFGPGTRLTVT.

The chain carries TRBV29-1 and TRBJ2-7; no firm D call. This CDR3 region has 13 residues. Germline CDR1 and CDR2: SQVTM and ANQGSEA. V dropped 5 bases and J dropped 7 bases, with 18 bases sitting between them. CDR3 protein: CSVNHGRAGEQYF. CDR3 bases: TGCAGCGTTAACCACGGTCGAGCTGGGGAGCAGTACTTC.

The CDR3: CASSERLAGDFTDTQYF. The CDR3 DNA sequence: TGTGCCAGCAGTGAAAGATTAGCGGGAGACTTCACAGATACGCAGTATTTT. The chain recombines TRBV2 with TRBJ2-3, with 9 positions matching TRBD2. The CDR3 is 17 amino acids. Germline-derived CDR1 and CDR2 are SNHLY and FYNNEI. After removal of 2 bases from V and 2 bases from J, the junction contained 8 bases not matched to a gene.

V usage is TRBV15 and J usage is TRBJ2-7; perhaps TRBD2 as D (6 bases). CDR1 and CDR2 (germline): LNHNV, YYDKDF (reference sequence). V lost 3 bases and J lost 9, with 18 bases in between. The CDR3 has 14 amino acids. CDR3 sequence (DNA): TGTGCCACCAGCAGGGATCGCCTAGCAGCGGGGCAGTACTTC. Translation: CATSRDRLAAGQYF.

V gene TRBV7-3 combines with J gene TRBJ2-3, with 7 bases matching TRBD1. V lost 1 base and J lost 0; bases outside the gene matches: 25. The CDR3 spans 23 residues. Germline V gives CDR1 SGHTA, CDR2 FQGTGA. The CDR3 nucleotides read TGTGCCAGCAGCTTAAGTCCCTCTAACCCCCACCCCCCCGGACAGGAGAGCACAGATACGCAGTATTTT. As protein: CASSLSPSNPHPPGQESTDTQYF.

This clone was counted between two and nine times. The chain couples TRBV6-1 to TRBJ1-1; maybe TRBD1 (6 bases). V lost 6 bases to trimming and J lost 0 bases, with 8 bases between them. CDR1 and CDR2 from the germline V gene are MNHNS and SASEGT. The CDR3 consists of 13 residues. The CDR3 sequence: CASREGVNTEAFF. Written as DNA, the CDR3 is TGTGCCAGCAGGGAGGGGGTGAACACTGAAGCTTTCTTT.

V usage is TRBV28 and J usage is TRBJ1-2, with 9 bases lining up with TRBD1. The CDR3 length is 15 residues. The ends lost 5 bases at V and 9 bases at J; junction bases unmatched: 13. The germline gives CDR1 MDHEN, CDR2 SYDVKM. The CDR3 DNA reads as TGTGCCAGCAGTGGGGGACCGGGACAGGGTACCAGCTACACCTTC. Its protein product is CASSGGPGQGTSYTF.

The chain joins TRBV5-1 to TRBJ1-2; D not certain. Germline lookup yields CDR1 SGHRS and CDR2 YFSETQ. There are 13 residues in the CDR3. Trimming shortened V by 2 bases and J by 6 bases, and 11 bases separated the two germline ends. CDR3 sequence: CASSFAAIDGYTF. The CDR3 region has the DNA TGCGCCAGCAGCTTCGCAGCAATCGATGGCTACACCTTC.

V and J are TRBV7-8 and TRBJ1-1, with TRBD1 as a possible D gene (6 bases). Germline V gene lookup returns CDR1 SGHVS and CDR2 FQNEAQ. The CDR3 length is 13 residues. Trimming left V 5 bases short and J 11 bases short, with 18 bases between. The CDR3 bases are TGTGCCAGCAGCCCATTCCAGGGGTCTGTGGCTTTCTTT. Amino acid sequence: CASSPFQGSVAFF.

The chain carries TRBV7-3 and TRBJ2-7, with 10 bases aligning to TRBD1. Unmatched junction bases numbered 8, after V lost 5 bases and J lost 4 bases. The CDR3 is made up of 15 amino acids. The germline CDR1 and CDR2 sequences are SGHTA and FQGTGA. The CDR3, as DNA: TGTGCCAGCAGCCCTTCCGGGACAGGGGCTTACGAGCAGTACTTC. Translation: CASSPSGTGAYEQYF.

The gene calls are TRBV6-1 and TRBJ1-1; D might be TRBD1 (5 bases). Germline V gene lookup returns CDR1 MNHNS and CDR2 SASEGT. With 6 bases removed from V and 2 bases from J, the gap between germline ends came to 10 bases. This CDR3 spans 13 amino acids. The CDR3, as DNA: TGTGCCAGCAGAGCCACAGGAAACACTGAAGCTTTCTTT. It codes for CASRATGNTEAFF.

The chain carries TRBV28 and TRBJ1-1; D perhaps matches TRBD1 (5 bases). Between the trimmed V and J ends, which lost 3 bases and 8 bases, there was a span of 10 bases. Per the germline V gene, CDR1 is MDHEN and CDR2 is SYDVKM. The CDR3 is 12 residues long. Written as DNA, the CDR3 is TGTGCCAGCAGTTTGGGGCCGAGAGAAGCTTTCTTT. This translates into CASSLGPREAFF.

The rearrangement joins TRBV15 to TRBJ1-2, with D tentatively TRBD1 (6 bases). CDR1 and CDR2 (germline): LNHNV, YYDKDF (reference sequence). With 3 bases removed from V and 8 bases from J, the gap between germline ends came to 22 bases. The CDR3 sequence is 16 residues long. CDR3 in amino acids: CATSSLFPGAVRGYTF. The CDR3 DNA reads TGTGCCACCAGCAGCCTTTTTCCGGGGGCAGTTAGGGGCTACACCTTC.

This clone was seen a few times. V gene TRBV29-1 combines with J gene TRBJ2-1; D is perhaps TRBD1 or TRBD2 (6 bases each). This CDR3 spans 12 amino acids. V lost 4 bases and J lost 10, with 14 bases in between. The germline V gene has CDR1 SQVTM and CDR2 ANQGSEA. The CDR3 here is CSVVLGGREQFF. Here the CDR3 DNA reads TGCAGCGTTGTACTAGGGGGGCGGGAGCAGTTCTTC.

CDR3 DNA sequence: TGCAGCGTCCTACTAGCGGGAGGGGTGAGCTCCTACAATGAGCAGTTCTTC. This encodes CSVLLAGGVSSYNEQFF. The chain recombines TRBV29-1 with TRBJ2-1, with 13 bases identical to TRBD2. The CDR3 has 17 amino acids. The junction had 8 bases not matched to a gene; V was cut back by 6 bases and J by 0 bases. Germline CDR1 SQVTM, CDR2 ANQGSEA.

The chain employs TRBV6-6 and TRBJ1-1; possibly TRBD1 for D (6 bases). The CDR3 extends over 14 amino acids. Germline V CDR1 and CDR2: MNHNY, SVGAGI (reference sequence). V lost 1 base and J 4 bases, leaving 10 bases between the germline ends. The CDR3 sequence: CASSYWGRATEAFF. The CDR3, as DNA: TGTGCCAGCAGTTACTGGGGGCGCGCCACTGAAGCTTTCTTT.

The V gene is TRBV4-2, the J gene TRBJ2-2; no clear D. Per germline, CDR1 LGHNA and CDR2 YNFKEQ. The CDR3 has 15 residues. V lost 4 bases and J 4 bases, leaving 13 bases between the germline ends. CDR3 sequence (DNA): TGTGCCAGCAGCCCCGGACGTCTCCTCACCGGGGAGCTGTTTTTT. It yields the protein CASSPGRLLTGELFF.

This sequence joins TRBV5-6 and TRBJ2-3; D is perhaps TRBD1 (5 bases). Germline lookup yields CDR1 SGHDT and CDR2 YYEEEE. CDR3 length: 14 amino acids. The V end lost 0 bases, the J end lost 4 bases, and 9 bases lay between the germline ends. The CDR3: CASSLVQGADTQYF. Here the CDR3 DNA reads TGTGCCAGCAGCTTGGTCCAGGGCGCAGATACGCAGTATTTT.

This chain uses TRBV28 with TRBJ1-5; D ambiguous. There are 12 residues in the CDR3. Germline values: CDR1 MDHEN, CDR2 SYDVKM. V lost 7 bases and J 11 bases, leaving 15 bases between the germline ends. CDR3 nucleotide sequence: TGTGCCAGCATCGGCGATAGGGATGCCCAGCATTTT. This translates into CASIGDRDAQHF.

This clone was recorded once. DNA of the CDR3: TGTGCCAGCAGCTTGGTGGGGGTGATGAACACTGAAGCTTTCTTT. Protein: CASSLVGVMNTEAFF. The genes are TRBV5-6 and TRBJ1-1; the D gene is possibly TRBD1 (5 bases). Trimming shortened V by 0 bases and J by 0 bases, and 9 bases separated the two germline ends. The CDR3 runs to 15 residues. Germline loops: CDR1 SGHDT, CDR2 YYEEEE.

The chain carries TRBV11-2 and TRBJ2-5, with TRBD2 matching 9 bases. Germline V gene lookup returns CDR1 SGHAT and CDR2 FQNNGV. Trimming at V came to 5 bases and at J to 4 bases, leaving 8 bases not matched to a gene. The CDR3 is 15 amino acids. The CDR3, as DNA: TGTGCCAGCAGCCGACTAGCGGATATGAGAGAGACCCAGTACTTC. Its translation is CASSRLADMRETQYF.

This clone showed up just once. This chain joins TRBV2 and TRBJ2-7; D gene uncertain. Germline CDR1 is SNHLY and CDR2 is FYNNEI. The CDR3 length is 15 residues. V was trimmed by 5 bases and J by 3 bases, leaving 17 bases between them. The CDR3 here is CASSHDPSFSYEQYF. CDR3 nucleotides: TGTGCCAGCAGTCACGACCCCTCGTTTAGCTACGAGCAGTACTTC. The full variable domain, completed using reference TRBV2 and TRBJ2-7, is EPEVTQTPSHQVTQMGQEVILRCVPISNHLYFYWYRQILGQKVEFLVSFYNNEISEKSEIFDDQFSVERPDGSNFTLKIRSTKLEDSAMYFCASSHDPSFSYEQYFGPGTRLTVT.

V and J are TRBV29-1 and TRBJ2-1; a weak D match, TRBD1 (7 bases). The CDR3 consists of 16 residues. CDR1 is SQVTM and CDR2 is ANQGSEA in the germline V gene. V lost 4 bases and J 1 base, leaving 17 bases between the germline ends. The CDR3 DNA sequence: TGCAGCGTTGTGCCCGCGGAGGGGGCTTCCTACAATGAGCAGTTCTTC. Its protein product is CSVVPAEGASYNEQFF.

The J gene is TRBJ1-2, the V gene TRBV21-1; the table names TRBD1, a call not compared with the DNA. TRBV21-1 is termed a pseudogene. The CDR3 covers 19 residues. CDR3 DNA sequence: TGTGCCAGCAGCAAAGATCGTCCTGACAACAGGGGGAAGAACTATGGCTACACCTTC. Its translation is CASSKDRPDNRGKNYGYTF.

This rearrangement joins TRBV5-4 to TRBJ2-2; 8 nucleotides align to TRBD2. The CDR3 is 16 residues long. The V segment lost 5 bases and the J segment 4 bases; nucleotides outside the gene matches: 10. Germline V CDR1 and CDR2: SGHNT, YYREEE (reference sequence). CDR3: CASRRGGGRFTGELFF. The DNA for the CDR3 is TGTGCCAGCAGAAGGGGGGGCGGGAGGTTCACCGGGGAGCTGTTTTTT.

The chain couples TRBV5-1 to TRBJ2-7, with 11 nucleotides matching TRBD1. CDR3 length: 15 amino acids. Germline V lookup: CDR1 SGHRS, CDR2 YFSETQ. V was pared by 0 bases and J by 5 bases, with 4 bases of the junction left unmatched. CDR3 in DNA: TGCGCCAGCAGCTTGGGGCGGACAGGGGGCCACGAGCAGTACTTC. Encoded protein: CASSLGRTGGHEQYF.

This clone is labeled as large. The chain employs TRBV29-1 and TRBJ1-4; tentatively, D is TRBD1 (6 bases). This CDR3 contains 13 residues. The ends were cut back, 7 bases at V and 8 bases at J, with 17 bases in the middle. Germline lookup yields CDR1 SQVTM and CDR2 ANQGSEA. DNA of the CDR3: TGCAGCGCCCAGGGAGGGGGTGGCGAAAAACTGTTTTTT. Amino acid sequence: CSAQGGGGEKLFF.

The chain combines TRBV27 with TRBJ2-7; 10 bases align to TRBD2. The CDR3 is 15 amino acids. V lost 5 bases to trimming and J lost 2 bases; unmatched junction nucleotides: 6. Germline CDR1 and CDR2: MNHEY and SMNVEV (reference sequence). This CDR3 is CASSKGLAVTYEQYF. DNA of the CDR3: TGTGCCAGCAGTAAAGGACTAGCGGTCACCTACGAGCAGTACTTC.

The chain links TRBV29-1 to TRBJ1-2; D is uncertain. Germline assignment: CDR1 SQVTM and CDR2 ANQGSEA. V was shortened by 4 bases and J by 1 base, with 10 bases between the two germline ends. The CDR3 loop spans 13 amino acids. The CDR3 protein is CSVVLTDNYGYTF. The DNA of the CDR3 is TGCAGCGTTGTGTTAACAGATAACTATGGCTACACCTTC.

The chain uses TRBV6-5 and TRBJ1-2; 12 nucleotides match TRBD1. Germline V gives CDR1 MNHEY, CDR2 SVGAGI. The trim removed 6 bases at V and 4 bases at J, leaving 6 bases unmatched. This CDR3 has 15 residues. In DNA form, the CDR3 reads TGTGCCAGCAGGCCGGGACAGGGGGCTTCCTATGGCTACACCTTC. Protein sequence: CASRPGQGASYGYTF.

The rearrangement links TRBV6-6 to TRBJ2-1; 10 bases are shared with TRBD1. V lost 2 bases to trimming and J lost 5 bases; unmatched junction nucleotides: 6. The germline gives CDR1 MNHNY, CDR2 SVGAGI (reference sequence). The CDR3 totals 16 residues. Here the CDR3 reads CASSYRDRGRDNEQFF. The CDR3 DNA reads as TGTGCCAGCAGTTACAGGGACAGGGGCCGAGACAATGAGCAGTTCTTC.

The V call is TRBV6-5, the J call TRBJ2-7, with 7 bases fitting TRBD1. J lost 7 bases, V lost 6 bases, and 6 bases had no gene match. The germline V gene encodes CDR1 MNHEY and CDR2 SVGAGI. The CDR3 has 12 amino acids. The CDR3 region has the DNA TGTGCCAGCAGGACAGGGCAAGGTGAGCAGTACTTC. Amino acids: CASRTGQGEQYF.